A single sample is the source of the 5 T cell receptor beta chains below, sequenced in a study of regulatory T cells in long-lasting Graves disease. Stated time point: newly diagnosed GD, antithyroid drugs for less than 3 months. With RNA extracted from PBMCs as input, the TCR library was made. With iRepertoire HTBI primers and Arm-PCR of CDR3 regions, TCR beta libraries were built. TCRdb fed the multiplex PCR reads into MiXCR, producing one record per CDR3 protein. The sample contains over 500,000 distinct CDR3 sequences, about 16% of which appear only once. The sample was also linked to a second study, of T cells in Graves' hyperthyroidism and ophthalmopathy.

The specimen was peripheral blood mononuclear cells (PBMCs), collected at new diagnosis, from a patient treated with antithyroid drugs. Receptor source: a man between 18 and 29 years old with Graves disease.

This clonotype was seen at least ten times. This sequence joins TRBV28 and TRBJ2-1, with 9 bases matching TRBD1. The CDR3 is made up of 17 amino acids. Unmatched junction bases numbered 9, after V lost 4 bases and J lost 2 bases. Germline CDR1 and CDR2: MDHEN and SYDVKM. The CDR3 nucleotides are TGTGCCAGCAGTTCCTCAGCACGGGACAGGGCCTACAATGAGCAGTTCTTC. This gives the protein CASSSSARDRAYNEQFF.

This clonotype was counted ten times or more. The CDR3 region is CASSLATGVNQPQHF. The CDR3 DNA is TGTGCCAGCAGTTTAGCGACAGGGGTCAATCAGCCCCAGCATTTT. The J gene is TRBJ1-5, the V gene TRBV12-3 or TRBV12-4; 8 bases align to TRBD1. V shed 0 bases and J 3 bases; nucleotides not matched to a gene: 1. The CDR3 consists of 15 residues.

This clonotype came up many times. The gene calls are TRBV28 and TRBJ2-1; perhaps TRBD1 as D (5 bases). The germline V and J ends were trimmed by 6 bases and 2 bases, with 11 bases remaining between them. This CDR3 has 14 amino acids. Germline lookup yields CDR1 MDHEN and CDR2 SYDVKM. In DNA form, the CDR3 reads TGTGCCAGCAGACCCCAGGACACCTACAATGAGCAGTTCTTC. This sequence encodes CASRPQDTYNEQFF.

The chain uses TRBV7-3 and TRBJ1-2, with TRBD1 matching over 8 bases. Per the germline V gene, CDR1 is SGHTA and CDR2 is FQGTGA. The CDR3 is 15 residues long. V was pared by 1 base and J by 4 bases, with 5 bases of the junction left unmatched. The CDR3 spells CASSLSPGTGYGYTF. In DNA, the CDR3 is TGTGCCAGCAGCTTAAGCCCCGGGACAGGCTATGGCTACACCTTC. The full variable domain, rest sourced from reference TRBV7-3 and TRBJ1-2, is GAGVSQTPSNKVTEKGKYVELRCDPISGHTALYWYRQSLGQGPEFLIYFQGTGAADDSGLPNDRFFAVRPEGSVSTLKIQRTERGDSAVYLCASSLSPGTGYGYTFGSGTRLTVV.

This clonotype was picked up many times. The rearrangement uses TRBV28 and TRBJ2-1; the D gene is possibly TRBD2 (7 bases). Trimming left V 4 bases short and J 2 bases short, with 15 bases between. Germline assignment: CDR1 MDHEN and CDR2 SYDVKM. CDR3 size: 16 residues. CDR3 sequence: CASSSPGGPTYNEQFF. The CDR3 region has the DNA TGTGCCAGCAGTTCCCCCGGGGGGCCGACCTACAATGAGCAGTTCTTC.